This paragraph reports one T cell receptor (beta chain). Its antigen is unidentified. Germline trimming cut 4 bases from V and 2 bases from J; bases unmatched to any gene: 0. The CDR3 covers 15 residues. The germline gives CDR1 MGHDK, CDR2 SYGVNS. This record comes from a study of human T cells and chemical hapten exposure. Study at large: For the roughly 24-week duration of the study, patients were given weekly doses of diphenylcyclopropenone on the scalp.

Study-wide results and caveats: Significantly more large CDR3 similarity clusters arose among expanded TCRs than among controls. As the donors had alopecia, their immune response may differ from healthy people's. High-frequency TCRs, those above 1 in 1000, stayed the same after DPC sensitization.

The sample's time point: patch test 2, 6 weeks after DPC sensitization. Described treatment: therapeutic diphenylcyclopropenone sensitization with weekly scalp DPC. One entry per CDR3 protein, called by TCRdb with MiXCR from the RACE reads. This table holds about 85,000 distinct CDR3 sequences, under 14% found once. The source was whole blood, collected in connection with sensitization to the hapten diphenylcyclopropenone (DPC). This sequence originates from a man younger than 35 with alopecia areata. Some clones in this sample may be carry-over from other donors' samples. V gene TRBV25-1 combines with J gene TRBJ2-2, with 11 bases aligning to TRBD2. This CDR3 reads CASSGLAGNTGELFF. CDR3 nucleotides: TGTGCCAGCAGTGGACTAGCGGGAAACACCGGGGAGCTGTTTTTT.